This T cell receptor beta chain was documented in a study of CD8+ T cells in alopecia areata. The sequencing template was cDNA reverse transcribed from extracted RNA. Measured with immunoSEQ multiplex PCR; TCRdb has only the in-frame clones, and not every one. There are around 140,000 clones in the sample; 45% to 60% occur only once, and less than 20% lies in the top ten. Treatment specified: oral pan-JAK inhibitor, 5-10 mg twice daily. The CDR3 totals 13 residues. The trim removed 7 bases at V and 9 bases at J, leaving 9 bases unmatched. CDR1 LNHNV and CDR2 YYDKDF come from the germline V gene (reference sequence).

The J gene is TRBJ2-1, the V gene TRBV15; TRBD2 matches 7 bases. The sequence came from a human donor with alopecia areata. The sample here was CD8+ T cells sorted from blood, taken at week 4, from a patient treated with tofacitinib. The CDR3 DNA is TGTGCCACCACTGGGATAGCGGGCTCTGAGCAGTTCTTC. It is translated as CATTGIAGSEQFF.